This T cell receptor (beta chain) comes out of a study of cytomegalovirus exposure and HLA in healthy donors (dated by TCRdb to the late 2010s). A note on the overall study: An earlier analysis of roughly 500 of the donors reported 250 to 350 Gb of sequence data and roughly 120 million unique TCR beta sequences obtained from some 170 million T cells. An early release that covered 500 to 800 HLA-typed donors contained approximately 300 gigabases of sequencing data and 70 million to 100 million unique TCR sequences. Of the roughly 400 genotyped donors, about 80% fell in the genetic ancestry cluster associated with self-reported Caucasian donors. The study was designed to test whether signatures of past pathogen exposure could be identified by cataloging public T cell receptors. The study used immunosequencing to profile the T cell repertoires of about 670 subjects and linked those repertoires to cytomegalovirus serostatus. In addition to the first cohort of hundreds of subjects, a separate validation cohort of approximately 130 different subjects was used. The study combined high-throughput TCR immunosequencing, statistical association of individual TCRs with disease status, and machine learning to predict cytomegalovirus infection status. In a later analysis, previously published TCR beta repertoires from 670 or so donors were re-analyzed and high-resolution HLA genotyping was added so that TCR occurrence patterns could be studied. In the later analysis, no new phenotypic data were used to find candidate immune exposures; instead, reliance was placed on TCR beta sequences and their occurrence across donors. An earlier analysis of 500 to 650 of the donors applied high-throughput TCR beta sequencing to assess whether each TCR beta V gene segment acted as functional or pseudogenic. Donor age, sex, ethnicity and CMV serostatus were collected together with the repertoire data. Genome-wide SNP genotypes for about 65% of the 666 donors were used in a later genetic analysis, which treated that subset as a discovery cohort. All discovery cohort repertoires had been generated on a single sequencing platform. HLA typing included class I and class II loci at four-digit resolution. The number of donors typed differed by locus, with roughly 629-640 for A, B, C, DRB1 and DQB1, 522 for DQA1, 606 for DPA1, and about 450 for DPB1. Several DR-DQ haplotypes were handled as single units for association and clustering because linkage in the cohort was strong. Among approximately 370 genotyped donors of the cohort, an average of approximately 220,000 unique TCR beta nucleotide sequences was sequenced per donor, of which 15% to 20% were non-productive. The study at large found these results: For the cohort, immune exposure information was limited to CMV serostatus. According to a later analysis, parvovirus B19, influenza, CMV and Epstein-Barr virus appeared linked to several top co-occurrence clusters. In this cohort, only TCR beta chains were sequenced, and detectable features were limited by the absence of alpha or paired-chain data. In a later analysis, 16,951 TCR beta sequences were associated with specific HLA alleles at a false discovery rate of 0.05. A cluster of highly shared sequence variants was judged likely to represent a technical artifact of the sequencing pipeline. Most TCR sequences were seen in very few donors, while some public TCRs were found in many individuals. A further reported finding was that TCR beta sequences accurately predicted the HLA-A and HLA-B alleles for most subjects in the first cohort. The classifier was reported to diagnose cytomegalovirus status with high specificity and sensitivity in both the original cohort and the validation cohort. A later analysis found that TCR association rates varied across HLA loci, with DRB1 alleles showing the most associated TCRs and HLA-C alleles the fewest. In a later analysis, HLA-associated TCR beta chains showed more clonal expansion and lower generation probabilities than non-associated chains that were equally common. A few of the identified cytomegalovirus-associated TCR beta chains were confirmed in vitro to be specific for cytomegalovirus antigens. A total of fewer than 200 TCR beta chains were listed by the study as associated with cytomegalovirus. Broadly in line with IMGT annotations, most TCR beta V segments showed up in productive rearrangements about 87% or about 30% of the time in an earlier analysis of roughly 590 of the donors. Linkage disequilibrium might explain the correlated functional status among segregating V segments, but an unknown experimental factor could not be ruled out. According to the authors, the approach could potentially be generalized to other disease states and immunological phenotypes. Because some donors lacked HLA typing at each locus, the association tests relied only on the typed subset. The presence/absence analyses assumed that sequencing depth was roughly uniform across donors, and that assumption may not be true. The earlier analysis of approximately 590 of the donors excluded 15 to 20 rarely observed V segments, including chromosome 9 orphons, because counts were too low. V-gene and J-gene trimming of TCR beta chains was associated with a missense DCLRE1C variant in a later genetic analysis, and the association was replicated in an independent cohort. When HLA alleles, especially DR and DQ, strongly co-occurred, attributing TCR associations to individual alleles was difficult. A later genetic analysis reported fewer N-insertions in productive TCRs among donors in an Asian-associated ancestry cluster than the approximately 670-donor mean. In a later analysis, most CMV-associated TCR beta chains were found to appear HLA-restricted, with HLA associations seemingly driven largely by CMV exposure. Because the 87-base-pair reads could not distinguish some IMGT-functional V segments, including TRBV6-2 and TRBV6-3, those segments were excluded.

The cohort comprised some 680 healthy bone marrow donors. At the time of sampling, every cohort member was nominally healthy, though immune exposures that went unrecorded were likely present. The donor tested CMV seropositive, placing the donor among the approximately 310 seropositive members of the cohort. Every donor gave a peripheral blood sample, and the peripheral blood mononuclear cells from that sample were used for TCR beta sequencing. Genomic DNA was extracted from the blood cell samples with the Qiagen DNeasy Blood Extraction Kit. V was cut back by 2 bases and J by 5 bases, leaving a gap of 6 bases between them. Per the germline V gene, MDHEN is the CDR1 and SYDVKM is the CDR2. Counted from cysteine to phenylalanine, this CDR3 has 12 amino acids. Only the CDR3 DNA is retained, 36 bases long and in frame from the first base. Note on this clone: What this receptor recognizes is not known. No base-level quality is on record; no much larger clone is a single base apart.

The library was built by means of the immunoSEQ multiplex PCR assay. For the multiplex PCR, a mixture combining 60 forward primers for TCR Vbeta segments and 13 reverse primers for TCR Jbeta segments was used. A multiplex PCR assay on genomic DNA amplified the CDR3 region of rearranged TCR beta genes. Amplified TCR beta libraries were sequenced as 87-base-pair reads on the Illumina HiSeq System. The original pipeline was this. A later analysis tallied tens of millions of unique TCR beta chains across the 700 or so repertoires, and about 10 million of those chains were shared by two or more donors. Raw reads were error-corrected and collapsed into unique sequences by a nearest-neighbor algorithm in which closely related sequences were merged to remove PCR and sequencing errors. To assign V, D and J gene segments, CDR3 sequences were aligned to IMGT reference sequences. For a sequence to be retained, at least a six-nucleotide match to both a V gene segment and a J gene segment was required. A rearrangement was called productive if the CDR3 had no stop codons and remained in frame with V and J, and every other rearrangement was called non-productive. CDR3 was defined by IMGT convention, running from the second conserved V-encoded cysteine to the conserved J-encoded phenylalanine. The earlier analysis of fewer than 750 of the donors excluded sequences that lacked an unambiguous match to a single V gene segment. In an earlier analysis of around 600 of the donors, V segments were called functional above 56.7% productive rearrangements and were called segregating when the between-donor standard deviation exceeded 5%. A statistical classification framework was developed to diagnose cytomegalovirus status using the catalog of TCR beta chain sequences. In a later analysis, TCR nucleotide sequences were compared against IMGT/GENE-DB human TR gene sequences so that V and J genes could be assigned. Using the TCRdist pipeline, a later analysis assigned CDR3 sequences along with most-parsimonious VDJ recombination scenarios. In a later analysis, each TCR beta chain was defined by its CDR3 amino acid sequence together with its V-gene family, and reads without a unique V-gene family were excluded. As a way to deal with suspected cross-contamination and a sequencing artifact, a later analysis dropped 500 to 700 nucleotide sequences that were highly shared and had low generation probability. In a later analysis, a clonal expansion index for each public chain was calculated from normalized within-repertoire ranks of inferred template counts. In a later analysis, generation probabilities were computed using a VDJ recombination model fitted to out-of-frame rearrangements, and the results were checked against IGoR. Hypergeometric tests were used in a later analysis to score TCR-TCR, TCR-HLA and TCR-CMV co-occurrence, with a repertoire-size bias correction applied to the TCR pairs. In a later analysis, false discovery rates were estimated by permuting HLA or CMV assignments 20 times. In a later analysis, co-occurring TCRs were grouped using DBSCAN, and TCRdist sequence similarity was added for clustering within HLA-allele-positive subsets. For co-occurrence clustering, repertoires with fewer than 30,000 or more than 120,000 public chains were excluded, along with a handful of repertoires with anomalous nucleotide sharing. The source is immuneACCESS, and TCRdb retained only in-frame sequences with V and J called. Part of the clones is not carried over; for the studies checked, unresolved V genes explain less than half of this, and the remainder is unexplained. V and J calls plus clone size are reproduced from that table; the DNA served to infer D and trimming. The sample data list about 90,000 clones, and nearly 80% of these were observed just once. The top ten constitute around 4.6% of the sample.

This receptor was taken from a woman in her thirties or forties in good health and CMV-seropositive. This chain joins TRBV28 to TRBJ1-1; too little of a D gene remains to name it. Material: PBMCs. Here is the DNA: TGTGCCAGCAGTTTACTAGTGACTGAAGCTTTCTTT. This translates into CASSLLVTEAFF.